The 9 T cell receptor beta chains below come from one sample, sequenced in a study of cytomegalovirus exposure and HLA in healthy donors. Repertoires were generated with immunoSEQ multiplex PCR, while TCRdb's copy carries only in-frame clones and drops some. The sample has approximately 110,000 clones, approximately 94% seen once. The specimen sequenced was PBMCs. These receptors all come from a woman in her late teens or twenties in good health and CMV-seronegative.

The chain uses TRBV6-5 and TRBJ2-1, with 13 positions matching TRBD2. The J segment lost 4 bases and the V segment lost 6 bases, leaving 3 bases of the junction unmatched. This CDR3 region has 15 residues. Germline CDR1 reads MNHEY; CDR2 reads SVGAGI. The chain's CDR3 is CASRTSGGEYNEQFF. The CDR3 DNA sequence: TGTGCCAGCAGAACTAGCGGGGGGGAATACAATGAGCAGTTCTTC.

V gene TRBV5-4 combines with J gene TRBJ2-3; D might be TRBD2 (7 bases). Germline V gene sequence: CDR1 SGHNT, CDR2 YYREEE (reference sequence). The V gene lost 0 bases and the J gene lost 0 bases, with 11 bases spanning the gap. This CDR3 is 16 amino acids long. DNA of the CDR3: TGTGCCAGCAGCTTGGAAGGGGGGGCTAGCACAGATACGCAGTATTTT. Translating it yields CASSLEGGASTDTQYF.

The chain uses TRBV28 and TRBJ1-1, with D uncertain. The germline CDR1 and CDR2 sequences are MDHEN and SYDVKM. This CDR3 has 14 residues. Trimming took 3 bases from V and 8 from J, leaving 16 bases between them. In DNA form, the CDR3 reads TGTGCCAGCAGTTTGGGTCTCGCGGCTGGGGAAGCTTTCTTT. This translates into CASSLGLAAGEAFF.

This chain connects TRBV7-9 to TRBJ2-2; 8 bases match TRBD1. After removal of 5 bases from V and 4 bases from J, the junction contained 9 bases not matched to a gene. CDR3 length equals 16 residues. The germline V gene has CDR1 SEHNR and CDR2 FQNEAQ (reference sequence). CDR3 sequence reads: CASSLGQGSITGELFF. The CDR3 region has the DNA TGTGCCAGCAGCCTAGGACAGGGCAGTATCACCGGGGAGCTGTTTTTT.

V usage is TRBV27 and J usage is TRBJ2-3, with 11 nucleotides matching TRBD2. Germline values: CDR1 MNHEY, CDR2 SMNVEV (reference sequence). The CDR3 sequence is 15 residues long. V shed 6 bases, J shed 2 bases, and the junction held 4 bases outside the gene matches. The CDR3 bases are TGTGCCAGCAGCCAGACTAGCGGGATCACAGATACGCAGTATTTT. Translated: CASSQTSGITDTQYF.

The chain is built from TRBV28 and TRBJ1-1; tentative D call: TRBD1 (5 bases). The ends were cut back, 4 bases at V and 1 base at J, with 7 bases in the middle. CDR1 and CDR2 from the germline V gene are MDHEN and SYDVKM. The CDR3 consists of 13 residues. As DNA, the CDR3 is TGTGCCAGCAGTTCCGGACAGAACACTGAAGCTTTCTTT. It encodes CASSSGQNTEAFF.

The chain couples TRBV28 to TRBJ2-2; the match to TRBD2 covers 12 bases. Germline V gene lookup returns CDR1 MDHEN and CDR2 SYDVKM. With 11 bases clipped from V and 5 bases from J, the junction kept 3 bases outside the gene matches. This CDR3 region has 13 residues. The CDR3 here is CAVGLAGTGELFF. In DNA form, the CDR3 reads TGTGCCGTTGGACTAGCGGGGACCGGGGAGCTGTTTTTT.

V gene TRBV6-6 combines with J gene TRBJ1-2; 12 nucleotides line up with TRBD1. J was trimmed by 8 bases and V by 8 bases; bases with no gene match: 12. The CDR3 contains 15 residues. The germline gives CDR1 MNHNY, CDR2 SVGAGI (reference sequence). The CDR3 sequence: CASQRGQGASGGYTF. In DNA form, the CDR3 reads TGTGCCAGCCAGCGGGGACAGGGGGCATCAGGCGGCTACACCTTC.

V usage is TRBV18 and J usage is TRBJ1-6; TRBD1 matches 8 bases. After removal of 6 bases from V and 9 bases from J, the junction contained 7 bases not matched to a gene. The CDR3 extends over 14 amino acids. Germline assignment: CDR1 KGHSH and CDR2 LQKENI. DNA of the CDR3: TGTGCCAGCTCTCCGACAGGGGAGGGTTCACCCCTCCACTTT. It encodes CASSPTGEGSPLHF.